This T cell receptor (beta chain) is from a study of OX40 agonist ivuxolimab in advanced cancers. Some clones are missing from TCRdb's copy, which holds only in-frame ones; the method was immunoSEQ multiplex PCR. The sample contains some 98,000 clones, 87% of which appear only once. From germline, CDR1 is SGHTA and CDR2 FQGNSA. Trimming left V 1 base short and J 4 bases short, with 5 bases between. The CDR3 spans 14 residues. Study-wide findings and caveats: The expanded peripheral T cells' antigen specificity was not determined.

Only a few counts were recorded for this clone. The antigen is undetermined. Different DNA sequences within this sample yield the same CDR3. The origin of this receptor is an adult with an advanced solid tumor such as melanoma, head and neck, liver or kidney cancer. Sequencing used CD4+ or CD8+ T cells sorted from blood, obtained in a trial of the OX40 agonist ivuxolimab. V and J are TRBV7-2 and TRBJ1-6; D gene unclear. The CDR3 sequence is CASSLGAYNSPLHF. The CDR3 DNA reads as TGTGCCAGCAGCTTAGGGGCTTATAATTCACCCCTCCACTTT. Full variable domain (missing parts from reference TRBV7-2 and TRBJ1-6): GAGVSQSPSNKVTEKGKDVELRCDPISGHTALYWYRQSLGQGLEFLIYFQGNSAPDKSGLPSDRFSAERTGGSVSTLTIQRTQQEDSAVYLCASSLGAYNSPLHFGNGTRLTVT.